The 20 T cell receptor beta chains presented below share a single source sample, sequenced in a study of cytomegalovirus exposure and HLA in healthy donors. PCR primers comprised 60 Vbeta and 13 Jbeta primers. Sequenced by immunoSEQ multiplex PCR; TCRdb stores in-frame clones only, minus some. The sample contains about 67,000 clones, 80% to 90% of which appear only once. The source material was PBMCs. The source of these receptors is a woman in her twenties or thirties in good health and CMV-seropositive.

The V and J genes are TRBV30 and TRBJ2-1, with 8 bases that match TRBD1. Losses at the gene ends were 5 bases for V and 4 bases for J; bases not matched to a gene: 13. This CDR3 is built from 16 residues. Looked up from germline, CDR1 is GTSNPN and CDR2 is SVGIG (reference sequence). The CDR3: CAWGRWTGSPYNEQFF. CDR3 DNA sequence: TGTGCCTGGGGACGCTGGACAGGGAGCCCTTACAATGAGCAGTTCTTC.

The chain recombines TRBV5-1 with TRBJ2-1; 9 bases are a match to TRBD2. V lost 3 bases to trimming and J lost 6 bases; unmatched junction nucleotides: 19. This CDR3 has 19 residues. Germline CDR1 is SGHRS and CDR2 is YFSETQ. Here the CDR3 reads CASSSIGGRALSTRNEQFF. In DNA form, the CDR3 reads TGCGCCAGCAGCTCCATAGGCGGGAGGGCCCTCTCTACACGCAATGAGCAGTTCTTC.

The rearrangement uses TRBV7-9 and TRBJ2-1; 8 bases are a match to TRBD2. The CDR3 spans 16 residues. V gave up 4 bases and J gave up 0 bases; unmatched junction bases: 5. CDR1 and CDR2 from the germline V gene are SEHNR and FQNEAQ (reference sequence). The CDR3 sequence is CASSSISGISYNEQFF. In DNA form, the CDR3 reads TGTGCCAGCAGCTCGATTAGCGGGATCTCCTACAATGAGCAGTTCTTC.

The V gene is TRBV27, the J gene TRBJ1-2; 11 bases align to TRBD1. The CDR3 totals 17 residues. Germline V lookup: CDR1 MNHEY, CDR2 SMNVEV (reference sequence). Trimming at V came to 5 bases and at J to 4 bases, leaving 12 bases not matched to a gene. CDR3 protein: CASSPKGRDRGIYGYTF. Here the CDR3 DNA reads TGTGCCAGCAGTCCAAAAGGCCGGGACAGGGGGATCTATGGCTACACCTTC.

The V and J genes are TRBV7-9 and TRBJ1-2, with D possibly being TRBD1 (5 bases). The CDR3 loop spans 17 amino acids. Trimming left V 5 bases short and J 4 bases short, with 23 bases between. CDR1 is SEHNR, CDR2 FQNEAQ, per germline (reference sequence). DNA for the CDR3: TGTGCCAGCAGCCCAGCAGGTCCCGCGCCTAGGGGCTATGGCTACACCTTC. It specifies CASSPAGPAPRGYGYTF.

This rearrangement joins TRBV2 to TRBJ2-2, with TRBD2 matching 7 bases. The CDR3 totals 15 residues. Germline trimming cut 4 bases from V and 8 bases from J; bases unmatched to any gene: 10. The germline V gene encodes CDR1 SNHLY and CDR2 FYNNEI. The CDR3 reads CASSVQRGALGELFF. The CDR3 DNA reads TGTGCCAGCAGTGTCCAGCGGGGCGCCCTGGGGGAGCTGTTTTTT.

This clone occurred once. The V and J genes are TRBV5-1 and TRBJ2-7; TRBD1 is a possible D gene (6 bases). V was cut by 4 bases and J by 2 bases, with 16 bases left in between. Germline V CDR1 and CDR2: SGHRS, YFSETQ. This CDR3 has 15 amino acids. Here the CDR3 reads CASSPRQATTYEQYF. The CDR3, as DNA: TGCGCCAGCAGCCCCCGACAGGCGACTACCTACGAGCAGTACTTC. Full variable domain (rest looked up from reference TRBV5-1 and TRBJ2-7): KAGVTQTPRYLIKTRGQQVTLSCSPISGHRSVSWYQQTPGQGLQFLFEYFSETQRNKGNFPGRFSGRQFSNSRSEMNVSTLELGDSALYLCASSPRQATTYEQYFGPGTRLTVT.

The chain couples TRBV15 to TRBJ1-2, with TRBD1 as a possible D gene (5 bases). Per the germline V gene, CDR1 is LNHNV and CDR2 is YYDKDF (reference sequence). The V and J ends lost 1 base and 2 bases respectively, with 8 bases between them. The CDR3 spans 14 residues. In nucleotides, the CDR3 is TGTGCCACCAGCAGAGGGGGACTGAACTATGGCTACACCTTC. It yields the protein CATSRGGLNYGYTF.

This chain joins TRBV2 and TRBJ1-2; no clear D gene. Germline V CDR1 and CDR2: SNHLY, FYNNEI. The CDR3 totals 14 residues. Trimming stripped 1 base from V and 5 bases from J, with 11 bases between. DNA for the CDR3: TGTGCCAGCAGTGAAGGCAGTTCCTTATATGGCTACACCTTC. This sequence encodes CASSEGSSLYGYTF. Full variable domain (remainder filled in from reference TRBV2 and TRBJ1-2): EPEVTQTPSHQVTQMGQEVILRCVPISNHLYFYWYRQILGQKVEFLVSFYNNEISEKSEIFDDQFSVERPDGSNFTLKIRSTKLEDSAMYFCASSEGSSLYGYTFGSGTRLTVV.

The CDR3 nucleotides are TGTGCCAGCAGCCCCCCGGCGGGAGCGCATACTTACGAGCAGTACTTC. Translating it yields CASSPPAGAHTYEQYF. This chain connects TRBV7-9 to TRBJ2-7; 7 positions match TRBD2. V lost 5 bases to trimming and J lost 4 bases; unmatched junction nucleotides: 14. The CDR3 spans 16 residues. CDR1 is SEHNR, CDR2 FQNEAQ, per germline (reference sequence).

The chain combines TRBV9 with TRBJ1-2; 10 nucleotides line up with TRBD1. Germline trimming cut 4 bases from V and 3 bases from J; bases unmatched to any gene: 12. The germline V gene encodes CDR1 SGDLS and CDR2 YYNGEE. CDR3 length: 17 amino acids. The chain's CDR3 is CASSHHRDRGNDYGYTF. CDR3 DNA: TGTGCCAGCAGCCACCACCGGGACAGGGGTAACGACTATGGCTACACCTTC.

This chain connects TRBV15 to TRBJ1-1; 10 bases agree with TRBD1. The ends lost 4 bases at V and 0 bases at J; junction bases unmatched: 8. CDR1 and CDR2 from the germline V gene are LNHNV and YYDKDF (reference sequence). This CDR3 has 17 amino acids. The CDR3 sequence is CATSKPRDRGMNTEAFF. The CDR3 region has the DNA TGTGCCACCAGCAAACCCCGGGACAGGGGCATGAACACTGAAGCTTTCTTT.

The J gene is TRBJ1-1, the V gene TRBV9; D uncertain. The CDR3 extends over 13 amino acids. The germline CDR1 and CDR2 sequences are SGDLS and YYNGEE. The germline V and J ends were trimmed by 4 bases and 3 bases, with 10 bases remaining between them. The CDR3 DNA reads TGTGCCAGCAGCAAGGGAGGGTACACTGAAGCTTTCTTT. Residues: CASSKGGYTEAFF.

This chain joins TRBV5-4 and TRBJ2-5; 9 nucleotides match TRBD1. The CDR3 is made up of 14 amino acids. CDR1 and CDR2 from the germline V gene are SGHNT and YYREEE (reference sequence). After removal of 4 bases from V and 5 bases from J, the junction contained 6 bases not matched to a gene. The CDR3 DNA reads as TGTGCCAGCAGCGGGGACAGGGTTGGCGAGACCCAGTACTTC. Amino acid sequence: CASSGDRVGETQYF.

The chain employs TRBV5-4 and TRBJ2-7; D gene unclear. V was clipped by 3 bases and J by 4 bases, with 5 bases between them. CDR1 is SGHNT, CDR2 YYREEE, per germline (reference sequence). The CDR3 length is 11 residues. Written as DNA, the CDR3 is TGTGCCAGCAGCTCAACTTACGAGCAGTACTTC. Amino acid sequence: CASSSTYEQYF.

The chain joins TRBV27 to TRBJ2-1; D gene ambiguous. V lost 5 bases and J lost 0, with 11 bases in between. This CDR3 has 15 amino acids. Germline CDR1 MNHEY, CDR2 SMNVEV (reference sequence). As DNA, the CDR3 is TGTGCCAGCAGTGTAACACGGAGCTCCTACAATGAGCAGTTCTTC. The encoded protein is CASSVTRSSYNEQFF.

The chain has TRBV27 and TRBJ2-3; 13 bases fit TRBD2. The V and J ends lost 5 bases and 2 bases, in that order; junction bases with no gene match: 16. The CDR3 extends over 20 amino acids. Germline-derived CDR1 and CDR2 are MNHEY and SMNVEV (reference sequence). The CDR3 protein is CASSALGTSGTPTYTDTQYF. The CDR3 nucleotides read TGTGCCAGCAGTGCCTTGGGGACTAGCGGGACTCCAACCTACACAGATACGCAGTATTTT.

J is TRBJ1-2 and V is TRBV5-4; 7 bases match TRBD1. This CDR3 is 14 amino acids long. The V segment lost 4 bases and the J segment 4 bases; nucleotides outside the gene matches: 7. Per germline, CDR1 SGHNT and CDR2 YYREEE (reference sequence). CDR3 residues: CASSPGGGAYGYTF. The DNA of the CDR3 is TGTGCCAGCAGCCCCGGAGGGGGCGCCTATGGCTACACCTTC.

The V call is TRBV9, the J call TRBJ2-1, with 7 bases identical to TRBD2. CDR3 length equals 15 residues. The ends lost 4 bases at V and 7 bases at J; junction bases unmatched: 11. Germline loops: CDR1 SGDLS, CDR2 YYNGEE. The CDR3 nucleotides read TGTGCCAGCAGCCAAAGAGGGCGGGAGTCAAATGAGCAGTTCTTC. Its translation is CASSQRGRESNEQFF.

This rearrangement joins TRBV4-1 to TRBJ2-2; weak D call: TRBD2 (7 bases). The germline V gene encodes CDR1 MGHRA and CDR2 YSYEKL. Between the trimmed V and J ends, which lost 3 bases and 6 bases, there was a span of 11 bases. The length of the CDR3 is 14 residues. The DNA for the CDR3 is TGCGCCAGCAGCCAGAGGGGGAGGGCCGGGGAGCTGTTTTTT. Protein product: CASSQRGRAGELFF.